What follows are 16 T cell receptor beta chains derived from one specimen sequenced in a study of Graves' ophthalmopathy and Graves' hyperthyroidism. As the template, RNA transcripts were used to amplify TCR beta CDR3 regions. Following a first-round RT-PCR that used HTBI primers, a second-round multiplex PCR was carried out. TCRdb re-called the multiplex PCR reads through MiXCR, storing one row per CDR3 protein. This sample has 600,000 to 650,000 distinct CDR3 sequences, with approximately 21% found just once. The specimen was peripheral blood. These receptors were obtained from a woman between 18 and 29 years old with stable Graves' hyperthyroidism. Some clones in this sample may be carry-over from other donors' samples.

This clonotype has just a few counts. The V and J genes are TRBV19 and TRBJ1-5, with 9 bases lining up with TRBD1. V was clipped by 5 bases and J by 5 bases; unmatched bases: 7. Per germline, CDR1 LNHDA and CDR2 SQIVND (reference sequence). The CDR3 spans 15 residues. The CDR3: CASSPPTGGYQPQHF. In nucleotides, the CDR3 is TGTGCCAGTAGTCCCCCGACAGGGGGATATCAGCCCCAGCATTTT.

This clonotype was observed many times. The rearrangement links TRBV20-1 to TRBJ1-5; D gene ambiguous. CDR1 is DFQATT and CDR2 is SNEGSKA in the germline V gene (reference sequence). With 4 bases removed from V and 0 bases from J, the gap between germline ends came to 13 bases. This CDR3 contains 15 residues. This CDR3 reads CSANRGDLSNQPQHF. The DNA for the CDR3 is TGCAGTGCTAATCGCGGGGATCTTAGCAATCAGCCCCAGCATTTT.

The chain recombines TRBV6-1 with TRBJ1-2; no clear D. The V gene lost 2 bases and the J gene lost 2 bases, with 6 bases spanning the gap. This CDR3 spans 13 amino acids. The germline gives CDR1 MNHNS, CDR2 SASEGT. The CDR3 DNA reads as TGTGCCAGCAGTGAAAGAGGGAACTATGGCTACACCTTC. This gives the protein CASSERGNYGYTF.

This clonotype was detected only once. V is TRBV7-2 and J is TRBJ2-7, with 8 bases that match TRBD1. V lost 3 bases to trimming and J lost 0 bases; unmatched junction nucleotides: 4. Germline V gives CDR1 SGHTA, CDR2 FQGNSA. CDR3 size: 15 residues. The DNA for the CDR3 is TGTGCCAGCAGCTTCAGGACAGGGAGCTCCTACGAGCAGTACTTC. This translates into CASSFRTGSSYEQYF.

This clonotype was observed at least ten times. The chain employs TRBV24-1 and TRBJ1-2, with D hard to call. Germline V gene lookup returns CDR1 KGHDR and CDR2 SFDVKD. This CDR3 has 11 amino acids. V lost 9 bases and J lost 8, with 12 bases in between. The CDR3 nucleotides are TGTGCCACCTCCGGGATCGCAGGCTACACCTTC. It translates to CATSGIAGYTF.

The DNA of the CDR3 is TGCGCCAGCAGCTTGGCTGAGCGGGGGGATAAGTACTTC. It yields the protein CASSLAERGDKYF. The chain uses TRBV5-1 and TRBJ2-7, with 9 bases identical to TRBD2. The CDR3 contains 13 residues. Per the germline V gene, CDR1 is SGHRS and CDR2 is YFSETQ. The V and J ends lost 0 bases and 11 bases, in that order; junction bases with no gene match: 6.

This clonotype was recorded a few times. CDR3 in amino acids: CASSARTGLGEQYF. CDR3 sequence (DNA): TGTGCCAGCAGTGCACGGACAGGGCTGGGCGAGCAGTACTTC. The rearrangement joins TRBV2 to TRBJ2-7, with 8 bases fitting TRBD1. This CDR3 has 14 residues. V shed 4 bases, J shed 6 bases, and the junction held 8 bases outside the gene matches. CDR1 is SNHLY, CDR2 FYNNEI, per germline.

This chain links TRBV2 with TRBJ1-2; TRBD1 is a possible D gene (6 bases). Per the germline V gene, CDR1 is SNHLY and CDR2 is FYNNEI. Trimming removed 4 bases from V and 8 bases from J, with 14 bases in between. The CDR3 runs 13 residues. As DNA, the CDR3 is TGTGCCAGCAGTGTAGACAGGCCTCGCGGCTACACCTTC. Translation gives CASSVDRPRGYTF. The full variable domain, completed using reference TRBV2 and TRBJ1-2, is EPEVTQTPSHQVTQMGQEVILRCVPISNHLYFYWYRQILGQKVEFLVSFYNNEISEKSEIFDDQFSVERPDGSNFTLKIRSTKLEDSAMYFCASSVDRPRGYTFGSGTRLTVV.

This clonotype was seen many times. V usage is TRBV6-1 and J usage is TRBJ1-1; D is undetermined. This CDR3 is 16 amino acids long. Germline V CDR1 and CDR2: MNHNS, SASEGT. The V end lost 4 bases, the J end lost 1 base, and 16 bases lay between the germline ends. The CDR3 DNA follows: TGTGCCAGCAGTGTGCTTTTGGGGTCGGGGAACACTGAAGCTTTCTTT. Its translation is CASSVLLGSGNTEAFF.

The chain combines TRBV6-1 with TRBJ2-7; possibly TRBD1 for D (7 bases). CDR1 is MNHNS, CDR2 SASEGT, per germline. Trimming stripped 6 bases from V and 1 base from J, with 13 bases between. The CDR3 is 14 amino acids. The CDR3 region has the DNA TGTGCCAGCAGGACCAGGGGGGTGTCCTACGAGCAGTACTTC. Its translation: CASRTRGVSYEQYF.

There are many counts of this clonotype. The chain couples TRBV28 to TRBJ1-5; no clear D. V was clipped by 4 bases and J by 6 bases, with 16 bases between them. The CDR3 contains 15 residues. CDR1 is MDHEN, CDR2 SYDVKM, per germline. The CDR3 sequence is CASSSYRVIIQPQHF. The CDR3 DNA sequence: TGTGCCAGCAGTTCGTACCGGGTCATAATTCAGCCCCAGCATTTT.

V gene TRBV3-1 combines with J gene TRBJ1-2; 7 bases agree with TRBD1. Germline V gene lookup returns CDR1 LGHDT and CDR2 YNNKEL (reference sequence). This CDR3 spans 18 amino acids. Germline trimming cut 0 bases from V and 2 bases from J; bases unmatched to any gene: 12. CDR3 region: CASSQDGVYRGGNYGYTF. The CDR3 coding sequence is TGTGCCAGCAGCCAAGATGGAGTATACAGGGGCGGCAACTATGGCTACACCTTC.

The table lists this clonotype with a few counts. This chain joins TRBV30 and TRBJ2-7, with no clear D. The CDR3 consists of 16 residues. Trimming took 4 bases from V and 0 from J, leaving 19 bases between them. CDR1 GTSNPN and CDR2 SVGIG come from the germline V gene (reference sequence). CDR3 sequence: CAWTHRLGLSSYEQYF. DNA for the CDR3: TGTGCCTGGACCCACCGGTTAGGATTGAGCTCCTACGAGCAGTACTTC.

This clonotype was seen at least ten times. This rearrangement joins TRBV19 to TRBJ1-5; no reliable D call. CDR1 and CDR2 (germline): LNHDA, SQIVND (reference sequence). The CDR3 covers 15 residues. Trimming cost V 1 base and J 7 bases, with 14 bases left between them. CDR3 residues: CASSIVPSSQQPQHF. Here the CDR3 DNA reads TGTGCCAGTAGTATAGTACCCAGTTCCCAACAGCCCCAGCATTTT.

The rearrangement uses TRBV6-2 or TRBV6-3 and TRBJ2-5, with D unresolved. Germline CDR1 and CDR2: MNHEY and SVGEGT. Trimming stripped 2 bases from V and 2 bases from J, with 15 bases between. The length of the CDR3 is 16 residues. Here the CDR3 reads CASSYLKRRSQETQYF. The CDR3 region has the DNA TGTGCCAGCAGTTACCTTAAGAGGCGGAGTCAAGAGACCCAGTACTTC.

This clonotype was counted ten times or more. The CDR3 DNA reads TGTGCCAGCAGCCCTGGTGGTGACAGAACCTACGAGCAGTACTTC. Translated: CASSPGGDRTYEQYF. This chain joins TRBV7-2 and TRBJ2-7, with D tentatively TRBD1 (5 bases). V was cut by 5 bases and J by 2 bases, with 16 bases left in between. Germline CDR1 is SGHTA and CDR2 is FQGNSA. CDR3 size: 15 residues.